One and the same sample provided the 23 T cell receptor beta chains below, sequenced in a study of PD-L1 blockade in urothelial cancer. Stated time point: peripheral blood 6 weeks after treatment start. This table comes from immunoSEQ multiplex PCR, and its TCRdb copy is limited to in-frame clones, with some not included. The sample consists of about 30,000 clones, around three quarters of them appearing once. This specimen was PBMCs, taken around atezolizumab (anti-PD-L1) treatment. The source is a man in his 70s with urothelial cancer.

The V gene is TRBV4-2, the J gene TRBJ1-4, with D perhaps matching TRBD1 (6 bases). V shed 5 bases and J shed 6 bases, with 13 bases lying between them. The CDR3 consists of 14 residues. Germline V gene data show CDR1 as LGHNA and CDR2 as YNFKEQ. CDR3 loop: CASSYREDDEKLFF. The CDR3 nucleotides read TGTGCCAGCAGCTACAGGGAAGACGATGAAAAACTGTTTTTT.

V and J are TRBV19 and TRBJ1-6; D not resolved. The CDR3 runs 17 residues. V lost 5 bases to trimming and J lost 0 bases, with 14 bases between them. In germline, CDR1 is LNHDA, CDR2 SQIVND (reference sequence). For the CDR3, the DNA is TGTGCCAGTAGTCGTGGAGCGGTAAGCTCCTATAATTCACCCCTCCACTTT. Amino acids: CASSRGAVSSYNSPLHF.

V is TRBV21-1 and J is TRBJ2-3; TRBD2, as called in the table, went unchecked against the DNA. TRBV21-1 is marked as a pseudogene. This CDR3 is built from 16 residues. CDR3 sequence (DNA): TGTGCCAGCAGCATCCCGACTAGCGGGTGCACAGATACGCAGTATTTT. Translating gives CASSIPTSGCTDTQYF.

On this clone: Other DNA sequences in the sample encode the same CDR3. The V gene is TRBV6-1, the J gene TRBJ1-1, with 7 bases lining up with TRBD1. Losses at the gene ends were 6 bases for V and 8 bases for J; bases not matched to a gene: 9. The germline CDR1 and CDR2 sequences are MNHNS and SASEGT. The CDR3 extends over 13 amino acids. The CDR3 sequence is CASRGQGVGEAFF. In DNA form, the CDR3 reads TGTGCCAGCAGGGGGCAGGGGGTAGGAGAAGCTTTCTTT.

The chain uses TRBV2 and TRBJ2-5; D might be TRBD1 (6 bases). Trimming cost V 10 bases and J 4 bases, with 16 bases left between them. Germline values: CDR1 SNHLY, CDR2 FYNNEI. The length of the CDR3 is 13 residues. The CDR3 here is CATSGEQGETQYF. In DNA form, the CDR3 reads TGTGCCACTTCAGGGGAGCAAGGAGAGACCCAGTACTTC. The full variable domain, in which reference TRBV2 and TRBJ2-5 provide the parts outside the CDR3, is EPEVTQTPSHQVTQMGQEVILRCVPISNHLYFYWYRQILGQKVEFLVSFYNNEISEKSEIFDDQFSVERPDGSNFTLKIRSTKLEDSAMYFCATSGEQGETQYFGPGTRLLVL.

A single count supports this clone. V gene TRBV5-5 combines with J gene TRBJ2-1; 7 bases are shared with TRBD2. The trim removed 3 bases at V and 4 bases at J, leaving 10 bases unmatched. The CDR3 loop spans 16 amino acids. Germline V gene lookup returns CDR1 SGHKS and CDR2 YYEKEE (reference sequence). CDR3 sequence: CASSSSLAALYNEQFF. DNA for the CDR3: TGTGCCAGCAGCTCCTCTCTAGCGGCCCTATACAATGAGCAGTTCTTC.

This clone was recorded once. The J gene is TRBJ2-3, the V gene TRBV4-1, with 9 bases that match TRBD2. The CDR3 contains 17 residues. From germline, CDR1 is MGHRA and CDR2 YSYEKL. Trimming removed 1 base from V and 6 bases from J; junction bases left unmatched: 11. In DNA, the CDR3 is TGCGCCAGCAGCCAAGGGAGCGGGGGGTCTAAGTTGGATACGCAGTATTTT. This translates into CASSQGSGGSKLDTQYF.

The rearrangement uses TRBV5-1 and TRBJ2-2; weak D call: TRBD1 (6 bases). The germline V gene has CDR1 SGHRS and CDR2 YFSETQ. CDR3 length: 15 residues. V gave up 0 bases and J gave up 4 bases, with 10 bases separating them. The CDR3 loop reads CASSLGQGTTGELFF. CDR3 bases: TGCGCCAGCAGCTTGGGGCAGGGGACCACCGGGGAGCTGTTTTTT.

The V gene is TRBV5-5, the J gene TRBJ2-7, with 10 bases identical to TRBD1. CDR3 length: 15 amino acids. The V segment lost 5 bases and the J segment 2 bases; nucleotides outside the gene matches: 7. CDR1 is SGHKS, CDR2 YYEKEE, per germline (reference sequence). Here the CDR3 reads CASRRPGQGTYEQYF. The DNA of the CDR3 is TGTGCCAGCAGGCGACCGGGACAGGGGACCTACGAGCAGTACTTC.

The gene calls are TRBV29-1 and TRBJ1-2, with 11 bases aligning to TRBD1. Germline-derived CDR1 and CDR2 are SQVTM and ANQGSEA. CDR3 length: 15 residues. J was trimmed by 1 base and V by 4 bases; bases with no gene match: 5. The CDR3 loop reads CSVAVGQGGNYGYTF. The CDR3 coding sequence is TGCAGCGTTGCAGTGGGACAGGGGGGTAACTATGGCTACACCTTC.

V and J are TRBV11-3 and TRBJ2-7, with 12 bases identical to TRBD2. Germline V gene sequence: CDR1 SGHNT, CDR2 YENEEA. The CDR3 covers 16 residues. V gave up 5 bases and J gave up 3 bases; unmatched junction bases: 8. The DNA for the CDR3 is TGTGCCAGCAGCCCGAGGACTAGCGGGACTAGCTACGAGCAGTACTTC. Translating it yields CASSPRTSGTSYEQYF.

This sequence joins TRBV9 and TRBJ2-1, with 11 bases matching TRBD2. Germline CDR1 reads SGDLS; CDR2 reads YYNGEE. The ends lost 3 bases at V and 7 bases at J; junction bases unmatched: 9. CDR3 length: 16 amino acids. The CDR3: CASSALLAGVANEQFF. CDR3 nucleotides: TGTGCCAGCAGCGCCTTACTAGCGGGAGTTGCGAATGAGCAGTTCTTC.

The chain joins TRBV28 to TRBJ2-7; TRBD1 agrees at 7 bases. V trimming: 2 bases; J trimming: 6 bases; junction bases outside the gene matches: 1. The CDR3 loop spans 12 amino acids. Germline values: CDR1 MDHEN, CDR2 SYDVKM. The CDR3 coding sequence is TGTGCCAGCAGTTTAAGGGGGCTCGAGCAGTACTTC. It specifies CASSLRGLEQYF.

The genes are TRBV14 and TRBJ2-1; TRBD2 aligns across 8 bases. The junction had 7 bases not matched to a gene; V was cut back by 4 bases and J by 5 bases. CDR3 length: 15 residues. In germline, CDR1 is SGHDN, CDR2 FVKESK. The CDR3 DNA follows: TGTGCCAGCAGCCCCTCGAGCGGGGGTCACAATGAGCAGTTCTTC. This codes for CASSPSSGGHNEQFF.

This sequence joins TRBV19 and TRBJ2-3, with D perhaps TRBD1 (5 bases). This CDR3 spans 15 amino acids. Germline loops: CDR1 LNHDA, CDR2 SQIVND (reference sequence). Trimming stripped 4 bases from V and 2 bases from J, with 13 bases between. The CDR3 sequence: CASSTTRALTDTQYF. Here the CDR3 DNA reads TGTGCCAGTAGTACCACCAGGGCGCTCACAGATACGCAGTATTTT.

This clone was picked up one time. The CDR3 nucleotides read TGTGCCAGCAAACCCGACAGGGGAGGGGAAAAACTGTTTTTT. As protein: CASKPDRGGEKLFF. V gene TRBV7-2 combines with J gene TRBJ1-4; TRBD1 matches at 8 bases. Germline CDR1 and CDR2: SGHTA and FQGNSA. The ends lost 7 bases at V and 8 bases at J; junction bases unmatched: 9. The CDR3 spans 14 residues.

The CDR3 sequence is CASSLPGITEAFF. CDR3 nucleotides: TGTGCCAGCAGCTTACCGGGAATCACTGAAGCTTTCTTT. This chain connects TRBV11-3 to TRBJ1-1; D not certain. CDR1 is SGHNT and CDR2 is YENEEA in the germline V gene. V gave up 2 bases and J gave up 4 bases, with 8 bases separating them. There are 13 residues in the CDR3. Drawing the rest from reference TRBV11-3 and TRBJ1-1, the complete variable domain is EAGVVQSPRYKIIEKKQPVAFWCNPISGHNTLYWYLQNLGQGPELLIRYENEEAVDDSQLPKDRFSAERLKGVDSTLKIQPAELGDSAVYLCASSLPGITEAFFGQGTRLTVV.

The genes are TRBV6-5 and TRBJ1-1; TRBD1 is a possible D gene (6 bases). Trimming pared 2 bases from V and 11 bases from J, leaving 12 bases between. Per germline, CDR1 MNHEY and CDR2 SVGAGI. The CDR3 totals 12 residues. The CDR3 reads CASSYGGARAFF. CDR3 in DNA: TGTGCCAGCAGTTACGGGGGGGCGCGGGCTTTCTTT.

The J gene is TRBJ1-2, the V gene TRBV5-1, with 12 bases that match TRBD1. The CDR3 loop spans 15 amino acids. Germline loops: CDR1 SGHRS, CDR2 YFSETQ. Germline trimming cut 4 bases from V and 4 bases from J; bases unmatched to any gene: 5. The CDR3 is CASSPGTGGGYGYTF. CDR3 nucleotide sequence: TGCGCCAGCAGCCCCGGGACAGGGGGCGGCTATGGCTACACCTTC.

Comment on this clone: Other DNA sequences of this sample code for an identical CDR3. The gene calls are TRBV7-6 and TRBJ2-3, with D possibly matching TRBD2 (7 bases). There are 14 residues in the CDR3. Trimming took off 5 bases at V and 1 base at J, with 10 bases between the two ends. Germline loops: CDR1 SGHVS, CDR2 FNYEAQ. CDR3 in DNA: TGTGCCAGCAGCAGAGGGGGGGGCACAGATACGCAGTATTTT. Its translation is CASSRGGGTDTQYF. Looking up the rest from reference TRBV7-6 and TRBJ2-3 gives the full variable domain: GAGVSQSPRYKVTKRGQDVALRCDPISGHVSLYWYRQALGQGPEFLTYFNYEAQQDKSGLPNDRFSAERPEGSISTLTIQRTEQRDSAMYRCASSRGGGTDTQYFGPGTRLTVL.

V gene TRBV30 combines with J gene TRBJ1-1; D gene ambiguous. V lost 1 base, J lost 6 bases, and 6 bases lay in between. The CDR3 has 11 residues. CDR1 and CDR2 (germline): GTSNPN, SVGIG (reference sequence). The CDR3 nucleotides are TGTGCCTGGAGTGAGAGATCTGAAGCTTTCTTT. As protein: CAWSERSEAFF. Looking up the rest from reference TRBV30 and TRBJ1-1 gives the full variable domain: SQTIHQWPATLVQPVGSPLSLECTVEGTSNPNLYWYRQAAGRGLQLLFYSVGIGQISSEVPQNLSASRPQDRQFILSSKKLLLSDSGFYLCAWSERSEAFFGQGTRLTVV.

This sequence joins TRBV7-2 and TRBJ2-5, with 16 bases lining up with TRBD2. CDR3 length: 18 residues. V shed 3 bases and J 5 bases; nucleotides not matched to a gene: 9. Germline values: CDR1 SGHTA, CDR2 FQGNSA. CDR3 DNA sequence: TGTGCCAGCAGCTTCGGGACTAGCGGGGGGGTGTTCGGTGAGACCCAGTACTTC. Its protein is CASSFGTSGGVFGETQYF.

J is TRBJ2-3 and V is TRBV5-4; 9 bases are shared with TRBD1. J lost 1 base, V lost 3 bases, and 6 bases had no gene match. The CDR3 contains 16 residues. Germline lookup yields CDR1 SGHNT and CDR2 YYREEE (reference sequence). This CDR3 reads CASSSPRDRGTDTQYF. Written as DNA, the CDR3 is TGTGCCAGCAGCTCCCCCCGGGACAGGGGCACAGATACGCAGTATTTT.